A single TCR beta chain is shown here with its context. With a J-beta primer mix and a sample-barcoded 5' primer, a second PCR ran roughly 6 to 11 cycles. TCRdb re-analysed the 5' RACE reads in MiXCR, keeping a single row per CDR3 protein. The repertoire has around 1,600,000 distinct CDR3 sequences, roughly two fifths of them found once; the top ten carry just over 4%. This sample is drawn from a study of blood T cells in healthy people across ages. Across the study: Per two T cells, about one barcoded beta molecule was captured through template switching.

Trimming left V 6 bases short and J 4 bases short, with 11 bases between. This CDR3 is built from 12 residues. CDR1 DFQATT and CDR2 SNEGSKA come from the germline V gene (reference sequence). The TCR was taken from a woman younger than 35 in good health. Sequenced input: blood. V usage is TRBV20-1 and J usage is TRBJ2-3; TRBD2 is a possible D gene (5 bases). The DNA for the CDR3 is TGCAGTGCAACGACTATTTCAGATACGCAGTATTTT. Its protein product is CSATTISDTQYF.